The next 29 T cell receptor beta chains were all read from a single sample in a study of T cells in Graves' hyperthyroidism and ophthalmopathy. RNA transcripts gave rise to amplified TCR beta CDR3 regions. The HTBI set primed first-round TCR CDR3 RT-PCR. MiXCR, applied by TCRdb to the multiplex PCR reads, yields one record per CDR3 protein. The table records approximately 600,000 distinct CDR3 sequences, more than 13% of them present only once. The source material was blood. These receptors were obtained from a woman between 18 and 30 years old with Graves' ophthalmopathy.

This clonotype came up a few times. This chain links TRBV9 with TRBJ2-7, with TRBD1 as a possible D gene (6 bases). Germline V lookup: CDR1 SGDLS, CDR2 YYNGEE. V lost 0 bases to trimming and J lost 2 bases, with 9 bases between them. This CDR3 contains 14 residues. In nucleotides, the CDR3 is TGTGCCAGCAGCGTAGGAACAGGGCCCTACGAGCAGTACTTC. Encoded protein: CASSVGTGPYEQYF. The complete variable domain, with remaining parts taken from reference TRBV9 and TRBJ2-7, reads DSGVTQTPKHLITATGQRVTLRCSPRSGDLSVYWYQQSLDQGLQFLIQYYNGEERAKGNILERFSAQQFPDLHSELNLSSLELGDSALYFCASSVGTGPYEQYFGPGTRLTVT.

This clonotype has just a few counts. This rearrangement joins TRBV24-1 to TRBJ2-1; a possible D gene is TRBD2 (6 bases). Germline values: CDR1 KGHDR, CDR2 SFDVKD. The CDR3 has 15 residues. Deletions cut 2 bases from V and 7 bases from J, with 14 bases between. The CDR3 region has the DNA TGTGCCACCAGTGATTACCAATACCGGGGGAATGAGCAGTTCTTC. Its protein product is CATSDYQYRGNEQFF.

This clonotype was recorded at least ten times. The rearrangement joins TRBV2 to TRBJ1-2; TRBD1 is a possible D gene (5 bases). Between the trimmed V and J ends, which lost 6 bases and 4 bases, there was a span of 15 bases. Germline V gene sequence: CDR1 SNHLY, CDR2 FYNNEI. CDR3 length: 14 residues. The CDR3 reads CASSFRDGPYGYTF. The CDR3 nucleotides are TGTGCCAGCAGCTTCCGGGACGGACCCTATGGCTACACCTTC.

The chain has TRBV7-8 and TRBJ2-4; TRBD1 matches at 7 bases. V lost 4 bases, J lost 0 bases, and 6 bases stayed unmatched. This CDR3 has 16 amino acids. Germline lookup yields CDR1 SGHVS and CDR2 FQNEAQ. CDR3 protein: CASSSNRGQAKNIQYF. CDR3 DNA sequence: TGTGCCAGCAGCTCAAACAGGGGACAAGCCAAAAACATTCAGTACTTC.

This chain joins TRBV7-9 and TRBJ1-3; 7 bases align to TRBD1. V was pared by 3 bases and J by 7 bases, with 9 bases of the junction left unmatched. The germline V gene encodes CDR1 SEHNR and CDR2 FQNEAQ (reference sequence). This CDR3 is built from 15 residues. The CDR3 nucleotides are TGTGCCAGCAGCTTGAGACAGGGCGAGGGGAACACCATATATTTT. Its protein is CASSLRQGEGNTIYF.

Concerning this clonotype: A clone one base away is much larger, so this may be a read error. The chain links TRBV27 to TRBJ2-7, with D perhaps assigned TRBD1 or TRBD2 (5 bases each). The CDR3 has 15 residues. Per the germline V gene, CDR1 is MNHEY and CDR2 is SMNVEV (reference sequence). Trimming took off 4 bases at V and 0 bases at J, with 13 bases between the two ends. The CDR3 spells CASSSRDLYSYEQYF. The CDR3 coding sequence is TGTGCCAGCAGTTCCCGGGACCTCTACTCCTACGAGCAGTACTTC.

This clonotype was seen repeatedly, ten times or more. The chain combines TRBV3-1 with TRBJ1-2; no definite D call. Germline lookup yields CDR1 LGHDT and CDR2 YNNKEL (reference sequence). This CDR3 spans 14 amino acids. Trimming shortened V by 0 bases and J by 4 bases, and 9 bases separated the two germline ends. This CDR3 reads CASSQDLAVYGYTF. CDR3 DNA sequence: TGTGCCAGCAGCCAAGATCTGGCTGTCTATGGCTACACCTTC.

This clonotype was seen a handful of times. A much larger clonotype is one base distant, so this may be a read error. For the CDR3, the DNA is TGTGCCAGCAGCTGGGTAGGGACGAACACTGAAGCTTTCTTT. Translating it yields CASSWVGTNTEAFF. The chain joins TRBV7-2 to TRBJ1-1, with D possibly being TRBD1 (5 bases). Trimming shortened V by 4 bases and J by 1 base, and 10 bases separated the two germline ends. The CDR3 has 14 amino acids. In germline, CDR1 is SGHTA, CDR2 FQGNSA.

This clonotype was seen more than once but under ten times. This chain links TRBV27 with TRBJ2-5, with D unresolved. V lost 5 bases, J lost 4 bases, and 14 bases lay in between. The length of the CDR3 is 14 residues. The germline gives CDR1 MNHEY, CDR2 SMNVEV (reference sequence). For the CDR3, the DNA is TGTGCCAGCAGTCCGCGAAGTGGGCGAGAGACCCAGTACTTC. Translation: CASSPRSGRETQYF.

This clonotype was found many times. The chain employs TRBV12-3 or TRBV12-4 and TRBJ1-2, with D possibly being TRBD1 (6 bases). V was shortened by 3 bases and J by 7 bases, with 12 bases between the two germline ends. The CDR3 has 13 amino acids. CDR3 sequence (DNA): TGTGCCAGCAGTTTCTTGCGGACAGCTGGCTACACCTTC. This encodes CASSFLRTAGYTF.

The chain combines TRBV7-2 with TRBJ1-2; D is ambiguous. This CDR3 region has 14 residues. Germline assignment: CDR1 SGHTA and CDR2 FQGNSA. V lost 3 bases and J lost 4, with 12 bases in between. This chain's CDR3 is CASSFWGGIYGYTF. The CDR3 DNA reads TGTGCCAGCAGCTTTTGGGGAGGGATCTATGGCTACACCTTC.

This rearrangement joins TRBV28 to TRBJ1-1; possible D gene TRBD1, 5 bases. This CDR3 spans 16 amino acids. CDR1 MDHEN and CDR2 SYDVKM come from the germline V gene. The V and J ends lost 3 bases and 1 base respectively, with 15 bases between them. CDR3 protein: CASSFLTGTGNTEAFF. The CDR3 bases are TGTGCCAGCAGTTTCCTGACTGGGACGGGGAACACTGAAGCTTTCTTT.

To note about this clonotype: The junction shows a germline mismatch at one end, possibly a read error. The V call is TRBV7-7, the J call TRBJ2-5; 10 positions agree with TRBD1. Germline V gives CDR1 SSHAT, CDR2 FNYEAQ (reference sequence). The CDR3 consists of 18 residues. CDR3 sequence: CASSLGQGGSSFQETQYF. Written as DNA, the CDR3 is TGTGCTAGCAGCTTAGGACAGGGGGGCTCCTCCTTCCAAGAGACCCAGTACTTC.

The table lists this clonotype with a few counts. This chain uses TRBV29-1 with TRBJ2-7; the D gene is possibly TRBD1 (6 bases). The CDR3 is 16 amino acids. From germline, CDR1 is SQVTM and CDR2 ANQGSEA. Trimming pared 1 base from V and 0 bases from J, leaving 16 bases between. CDR3 bases: TGCAGCGTTGAAGGGGGGACCGGGACATCCTCCTACGAGCAGTACTTC. Translated, it gives CSVEGGTGTSSYEQYF.

This clonotype has ten or more counts. This sequence joins TRBV28 and TRBJ2-2; TRBD2 matches at 12 bases. J lost 6 bases, V lost 5 bases, and 22 bases had no gene match. Germline loops: CDR1 MDHEN, CDR2 SYDVKM. The CDR3 is 21 residues long. DNA of the CDR3: TGTGCCAGCAGTCCGAATACCGGGACTAGCGGGCCGATCAGGGGCCCCGGGGAGCTGTTTTTT. The encoded protein is CASSPNTGTSGPIRGPGELFF.

This clonotype was seen many times. V gene TRBV3-1 combines with J gene TRBJ2-5; D unresolved. Germline CDR1 LGHDT, CDR2 YNNKEL (reference sequence). V was cut by 2 bases and J by 5 bases, with 3 bases left in between. The CDR3 loop spans 11 amino acids. CDR3 loop: CASSQWETQYF. The CDR3 bases are TGTGCCAGCAGCCAATGGGAGACCCAGTACTTC.

In this sample, this clonotype turned up a few times. This chain's CDR3 is CASSLGEGQVNTEAFF. CDR3 DNA: TGTGCCAGCAGCTTGGGGGAGGGGCAGGTCAACACTGAAGCTTTCTTT. V gene TRBV5-8 combines with J gene TRBJ1-1, with TRBD1 as a possible D gene (5 bases). The CDR3 is 16 amino acids. The V gene lost 0 bases and the J gene lost 2 bases, with 14 bases spanning the gap. CDR1 and CDR2 from the germline V gene are SGHTS and YDEGEE.

To note about this clonotype: One junction end does not reproduce the germline sequence, and a read error may be involved. This chain connects TRBV12-3 or TRBV12-4 to TRBJ2-1; D may be TRBD1 (6 bases). The CDR3 consists of 14 residues. The CDR3, as DNA: TGTGCCACCAGTGATACCGGGACATACAATGAGCAGTTCTTC. Translated: CATSDTGTYNEQFF.

This chain uses TRBV5-4 with TRBJ2-3; D is tentatively TRBD1 or TRBD2 (5 bases each). V was cut by 4 bases and J by 4 bases, with 16 bases left in between. There are 15 residues in the CDR3. Germline V CDR1 and CDR2: SGHNT, YYREEE (reference sequence). The CDR3 region has the DNA TGTGCCAGCAGCCCTTCGGGGCAGTTCGCAGATACGCAGTATTTT. Encoded protein: CASSPSGQFADTQYF.

Many counts were recorded for this clonotype. V is TRBV11-2 and J is TRBJ2-1; 9 nucleotides match TRBD2. Trimming removed 2 bases from V and 8 bases from J; junction bases left unmatched: 4. This CDR3 has 14 residues. From germline, CDR1 is SGHAT and CDR2 FQNNGV. The CDR3 DNA sequence: TGTGCCAGCAGCTTAACGGGACTAGCCGATGAGCAGTTCTTC. This gives the protein CASSLTGLADEQFF.

This clonotype came up a few times. The V and J genes are TRBV18 and TRBJ2-1; the match to TRBD1 covers 7 bases. CDR3 length: 15 residues. CDR1 and CDR2 (germline): KGHSH, LQKENI. The junction had 5 bases not matched to a gene; V was cut back by 2 bases and J by 4 bases. CDR3 amino acids: CASSPGDSPYNEQFF. CDR3 in DNA: TGTGCCAGCTCACCAGGGGACAGCCCTTACAATGAGCAGTTCTTC. Complete variable domain (other parts from reference TRBV18 and TRBJ2-1): NAGVMQNPRHLVRRRGQEARLRCSPMKGHSHVYWYRQLPEEGLKFMVYLQKENIIDESGMPKERFSAEFPKEGPSILRIQQVVRGDSAAYFCASSPGDSPYNEQFFGPGTRLTVL.

At least ten counts were recorded for this clonotype. The chain is built from TRBV7-2 and TRBJ2-4, with 11 bases matching TRBD1. In germline, CDR1 is SGHTA, CDR2 FQGNSA. The CDR3 is 17 residues long. Trimming took 2 bases from V and 8 from J; bases not matched to a gene: 11. In DNA form, the CDR3 reads TGTGCCAGCAGCTTAAGCGGAGGTCGGGGACAGGGGGACATTCAGTACTTC. It yields the protein CASSLSGGRGQGDIQYF.

This clonotype was seen many times. The chain carries TRBV28 and TRBJ2-7; 7 positions agree with TRBD2. Trimming removed 2 bases from V and 4 bases from J; junction bases left unmatched: 8. CDR3 size: 15 residues. The germline V gene encodes CDR1 MDHEN and CDR2 SYDVKM. CDR3 DNA sequence: TGTGCCAGCAGTTTACTCAGCGGGACCCCATACGAGCAGTACTTC. Its protein product is CASSLLSGTPYEQYF.

V gene TRBV4-1 combines with J gene TRBJ1-4; 8 bases fit TRBD1. Trimming cost V 1 base and J 8 bases; bases outside gene matches: 9. CDR1 and CDR2 (germline): MGHRA, YSYEKL. This CDR3 is built from 16 residues. CDR3 amino acids: CASSQGPGQGGEKLFF. CDR3 DNA: TGCGCCAGCAGCCAAGGGCCAGGACAGGGCGGCGAAAAACTGTTTTTT.

This clonotype was detected ten times or more. The genes are TRBV5-5 and TRBJ2-7; 8 positions agree with TRBD1. The junction had 8 bases not matched to a gene; V was cut back by 4 bases and J by 2 bases. The CDR3 extends over 15 amino acids. Germline CDR1 SGHKS, CDR2 YYEKEE (reference sequence). CDR3 residues: CASSPSPGQAYEQYF. CDR3 DNA sequence: TGTGCCAGCAGCCCGTCACCGGGACAGGCCTACGAGCAGTACTTC.

This clonotype was counted ten times or more. The V gene is TRBV2, the J gene TRBJ2-3; 7 bases match TRBD2. The germline CDR1 and CDR2 sequences are SNHLY and FYNNEI. Germline trimming cut 8 bases from V and 0 bases from J; bases unmatched to any gene: 11. This CDR3 region has 16 residues. The CDR3 region is CASEASGSASTDTQYF. The CDR3 DNA is TGTGCCAGCGAGGCTAGCGGAAGTGCTAGCACAGATACGCAGTATTTT. Full variable domain (missing parts from reference TRBV2 and TRBJ2-3): EPEVTQTPSHQVTQMGQEVILRCVPISNHLYFYWYRQILGQKVEFLVSFYNNEISEKSEIFDDQFSVERPDGSNFTLKIRSTKLEDSAMYFCASEASGSASTDTQYFGPGTRLTVL.

This clonotype was counted many times. V is TRBV11-2 and J is TRBJ1-1; TRBD1 matches at 7 bases. V was clipped by 2 bases and J by 4 bases; unmatched bases: 4. This CDR3 is built from 14 residues. Germline CDR1 is SGHAT and CDR2 is FQNNGV. CDR3 in amino acids: CASSLIGGATEAFF. CDR3 nucleotides: TGTGCCAGCAGCTTAATAGGGGGCGCCACTGAAGCTTTCTTT.

This clonotype was seen a few times. V is TRBV6-1 and J is TRBJ2-5, with 7 bases that match TRBD2. Per germline, CDR1 MNHNS and CDR2 SASEGT. The CDR3 loop spans 15 amino acids. Unmatched junction bases numbered 12, after V lost 5 bases and J lost 6 bases. The CDR3 loop reads CASSTPAGVIKTQYF. The DNA of the CDR3 is TGTGCCAGCAGTACCCCTGCGGGAGTTATAAAGACCCAGTACTTC.

This clonotype was picked up a small number of times. The chain is built from TRBV30 and TRBJ1-2; 8 nucleotides match TRBD1. Trimming took 3 bases from V and 4 from J; bases not matched to a gene: 7. Germline CDR1 reads GTSNPN; CDR2 reads SVGIG (reference sequence). The CDR3 runs 14 residues. Written as DNA, the CDR3 is TGTGCCTGGAGCCACAGGGGGTTGAGCTATGGCTACACCTTC. Its translation: CAWSHRGLSYGYTF.